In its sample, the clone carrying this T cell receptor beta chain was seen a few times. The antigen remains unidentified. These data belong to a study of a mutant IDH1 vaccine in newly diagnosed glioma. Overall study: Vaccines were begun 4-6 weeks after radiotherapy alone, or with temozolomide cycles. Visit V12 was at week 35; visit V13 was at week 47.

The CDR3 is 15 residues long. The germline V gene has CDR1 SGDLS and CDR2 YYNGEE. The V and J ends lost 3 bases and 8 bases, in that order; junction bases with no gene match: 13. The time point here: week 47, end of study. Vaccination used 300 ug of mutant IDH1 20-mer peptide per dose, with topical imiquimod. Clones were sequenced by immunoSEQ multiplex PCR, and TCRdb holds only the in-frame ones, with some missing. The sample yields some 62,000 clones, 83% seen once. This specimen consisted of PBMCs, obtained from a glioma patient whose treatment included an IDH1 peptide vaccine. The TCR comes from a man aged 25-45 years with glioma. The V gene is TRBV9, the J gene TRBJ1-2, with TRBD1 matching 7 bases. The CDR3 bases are TGTGCCAGCAGCGCCGACAGGGCTTCAACGTCCGGCTACACCTTC. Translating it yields CASSADRASTSGYTF.